This paragraph reports one TCR beta chain. What it recognizes is unknown. The data were taken from a study of CD8+ T cells in alopecia areata. Whole-study findings and limits: Clonality in lesional scalp, especially alopecia totalis/universalis, exceeded that of normal scalp.

The germline V gene has CDR1 SGDLS and CDR2 YYNGEE. J lost 4 bases, V lost 3 bases, and 4 bases had no gene match. This CDR3 has 15 amino acids. cDNA reverse transcribed from extracted RNA served as the sequencing template. Sequencing used immunoSEQ multiplex PCR; TCRdb keeps in-frame clones, though not all of them. The table lists 150,000 or so clones, 40% to 65% of them singletons. The chain carries TRBV9 and TRBJ2-1; the match to TRBD2 covers 10 bases. The receptor was derived from a human donor with alopecia areata. Sample: CD8+ T cells sorted from blood, taken at week 0. The CDR3 DNA is TGTGCCAGCAGCGAAGGACTAGCGGTTTACAATGAGCAGTTCTTC. This sequence encodes CASSEGLAVYNEQFF.